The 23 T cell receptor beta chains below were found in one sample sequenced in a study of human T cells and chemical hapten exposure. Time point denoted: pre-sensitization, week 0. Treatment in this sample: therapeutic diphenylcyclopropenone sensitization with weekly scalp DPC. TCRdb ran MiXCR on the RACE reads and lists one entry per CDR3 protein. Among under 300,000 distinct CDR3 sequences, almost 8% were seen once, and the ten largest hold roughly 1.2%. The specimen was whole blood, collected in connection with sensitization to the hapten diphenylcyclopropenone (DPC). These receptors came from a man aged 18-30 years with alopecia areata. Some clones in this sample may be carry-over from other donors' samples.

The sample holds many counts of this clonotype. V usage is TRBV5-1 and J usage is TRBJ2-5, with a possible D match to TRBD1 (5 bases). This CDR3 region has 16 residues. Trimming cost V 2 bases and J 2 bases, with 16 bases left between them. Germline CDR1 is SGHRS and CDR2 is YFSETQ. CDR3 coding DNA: TGCGCCAGCAGCTTAAGGGGTTACTACTCTCAAGAGACCCAGTACTTC. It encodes CASSLRGYYSQETQYF.

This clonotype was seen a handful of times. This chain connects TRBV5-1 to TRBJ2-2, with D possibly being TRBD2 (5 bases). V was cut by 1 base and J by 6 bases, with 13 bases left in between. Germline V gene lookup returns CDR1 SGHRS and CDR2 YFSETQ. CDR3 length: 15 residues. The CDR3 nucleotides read TGCGCCAGCAGCTTGCGATTTTCGGAGGCCGGGGAGCTGTTTTTT. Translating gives CASSLRFSEAGELFF.

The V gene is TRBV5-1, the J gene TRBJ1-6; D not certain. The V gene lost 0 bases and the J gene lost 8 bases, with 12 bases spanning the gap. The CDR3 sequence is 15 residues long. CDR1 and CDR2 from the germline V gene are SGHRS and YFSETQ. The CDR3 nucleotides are TGCGCCAGCAGCTTGGCGCTGGGCACGGATTCACCCCTCCACTTT. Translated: CASSLALGTDSPLHF.

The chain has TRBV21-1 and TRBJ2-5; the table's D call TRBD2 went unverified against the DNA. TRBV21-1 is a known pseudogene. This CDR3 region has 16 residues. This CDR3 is CASSKEGGYRGGTQYF. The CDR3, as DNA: TGTGCCAGCAGCAAAGAAGGCGGGTACCGCGGTGGGACCCAGTACTTC.

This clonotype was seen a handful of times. DNA for the CDR3: TGTGCCAGCAGCCCCAAAGTGTCAGGGTCTACCGGGGAGCTGTTTTTT. Translated: CASSPKVSGSTGELFF. The chain couples TRBV21-1 to TRBJ2-2; the tabulated D call, TRBD1, remains unverified against the DNA. TRBV21-1 corresponds to a pseudogene. The CDR3 is 16 residues long.

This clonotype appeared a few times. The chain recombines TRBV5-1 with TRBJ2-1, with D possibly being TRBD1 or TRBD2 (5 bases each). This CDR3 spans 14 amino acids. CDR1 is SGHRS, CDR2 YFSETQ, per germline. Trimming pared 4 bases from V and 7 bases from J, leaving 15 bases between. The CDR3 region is CASSAGTAPNEQFF. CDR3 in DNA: TGCGCCAGCAGCGCCGGGACGGCACCTAATGAGCAGTTCTTC.

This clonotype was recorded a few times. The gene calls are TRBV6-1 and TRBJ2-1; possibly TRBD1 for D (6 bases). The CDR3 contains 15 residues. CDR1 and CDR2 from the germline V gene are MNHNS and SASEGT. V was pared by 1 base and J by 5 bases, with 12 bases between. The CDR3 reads CASSEDGGAHNEQFF. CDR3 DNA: TGTGCCAGCAGTGAAGATGGGGGCGCTCACAATGAGCAGTTCTTC.

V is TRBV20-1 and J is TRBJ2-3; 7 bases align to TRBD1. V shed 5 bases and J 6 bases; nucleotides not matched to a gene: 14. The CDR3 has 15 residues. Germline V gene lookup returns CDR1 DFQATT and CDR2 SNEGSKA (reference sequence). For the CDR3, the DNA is TGCAGTGCTCAGATCCCGGGACAGATAGGGGATACGCAGTATTTT. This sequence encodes CSAQIPGQIGDTQYF.

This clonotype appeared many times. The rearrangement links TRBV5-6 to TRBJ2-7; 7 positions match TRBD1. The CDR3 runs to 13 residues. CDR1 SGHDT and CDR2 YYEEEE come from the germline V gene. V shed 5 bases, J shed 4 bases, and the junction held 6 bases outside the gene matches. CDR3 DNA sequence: TGTGCCAGCAGATTCGCCAGGGGGTACGAGCAGTACTTC. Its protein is CASRFARGYEQYF.

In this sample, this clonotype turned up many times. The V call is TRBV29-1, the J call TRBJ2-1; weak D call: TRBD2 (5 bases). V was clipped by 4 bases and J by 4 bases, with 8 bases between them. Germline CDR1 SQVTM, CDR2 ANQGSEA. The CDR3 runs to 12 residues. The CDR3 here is CSVGLAYNEQFF. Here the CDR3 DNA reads TGCAGCGTTGGGCTAGCTTACAATGAGCAGTTCTTC.

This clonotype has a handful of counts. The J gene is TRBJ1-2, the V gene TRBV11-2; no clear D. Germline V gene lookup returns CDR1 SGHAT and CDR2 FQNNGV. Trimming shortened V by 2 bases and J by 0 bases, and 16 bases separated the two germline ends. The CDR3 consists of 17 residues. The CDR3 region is CASSLIRGLRSNYGYTF. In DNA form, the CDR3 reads TGTGCCAGCAGCTTAATCCGCGGTCTCCGTTCTAACTATGGCTACACCTTC.

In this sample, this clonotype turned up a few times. The CDR3 sequence: CASSPDRGNTEAFF. DNA of the CDR3: TGTGCCAGCAGCCCTGACAGGGGGAACACTGAAGCTTTCTTT. The chain links TRBV12-3 or TRBV12-4 to TRBJ1-1, with 8 bases matching TRBD1. CDR3 length equals 14 residues. J lost 1 base, V lost 6 bases, and 4 bases had no gene match.

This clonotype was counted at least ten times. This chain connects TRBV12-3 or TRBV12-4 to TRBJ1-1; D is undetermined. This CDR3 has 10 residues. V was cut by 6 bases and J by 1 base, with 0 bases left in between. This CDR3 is CASRNTEAFF. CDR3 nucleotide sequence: TGTGCCAGCAGGAACACTGAAGCTTTCTTT.

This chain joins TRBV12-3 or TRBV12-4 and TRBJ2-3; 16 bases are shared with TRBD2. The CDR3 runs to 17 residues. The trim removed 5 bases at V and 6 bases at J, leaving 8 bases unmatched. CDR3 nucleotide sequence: TGTGCCAGCAGTCAACCGGGACTAGCGGGGGGGCCCGATACGCAGTATTTT. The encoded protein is CASSQPGLAGGPDTQYF.

The CDR3, as DNA: TGTGCCAGCAGCCAAGGGGGGAGACAAGAGACCCAGTACTTC. It is translated as CASSQGGRQETQYF. The chain employs TRBV12-3 or TRBV12-4 and TRBJ2-5; TRBD1 or TRBD2 may be the D gene (6 bases each). Trimming cost V 6 bases and J 2 bases, with 13 bases left between them. The CDR3 runs to 14 residues.

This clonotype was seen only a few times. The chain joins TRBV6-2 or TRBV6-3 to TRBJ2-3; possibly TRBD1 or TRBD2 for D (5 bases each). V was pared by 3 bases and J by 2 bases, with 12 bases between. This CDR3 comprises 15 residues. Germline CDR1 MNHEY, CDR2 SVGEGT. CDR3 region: CASSYEGPSTDTQYF. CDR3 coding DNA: TGTGCCAGCAGTTATGAGGGGCCGTCCACAGATACGCAGTATTTT.

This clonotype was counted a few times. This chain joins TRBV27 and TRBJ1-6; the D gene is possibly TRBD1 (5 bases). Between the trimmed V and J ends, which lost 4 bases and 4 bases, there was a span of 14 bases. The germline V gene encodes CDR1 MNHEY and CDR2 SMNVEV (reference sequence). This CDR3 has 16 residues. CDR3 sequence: CASSSSGTAYNSPLHF. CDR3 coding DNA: TGTGCCAGCAGTTCATCCGGGACGGCATATAATTCACCCCTCCACTTT.

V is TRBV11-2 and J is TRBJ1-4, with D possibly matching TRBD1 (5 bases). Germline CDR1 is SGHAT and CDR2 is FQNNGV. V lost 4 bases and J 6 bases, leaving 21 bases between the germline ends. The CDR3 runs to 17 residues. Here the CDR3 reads CASSWPRGGSVDEKLFF. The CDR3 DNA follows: TGTGCCAGCAGCTGGCCCCGGGGGGGATCGGTGGATGAAAAACTGTTTTTT.

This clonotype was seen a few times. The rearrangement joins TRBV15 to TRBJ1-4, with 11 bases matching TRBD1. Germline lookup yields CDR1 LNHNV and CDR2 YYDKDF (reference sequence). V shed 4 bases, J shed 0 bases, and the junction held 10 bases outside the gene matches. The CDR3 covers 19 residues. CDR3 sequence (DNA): TGTGCCACCAGCACCGTCGTGGGACAGGGGGTCTCAACTAATGAAAAACTGTTTTTT. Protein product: CATSTVVGQGVSTNEKLFF.

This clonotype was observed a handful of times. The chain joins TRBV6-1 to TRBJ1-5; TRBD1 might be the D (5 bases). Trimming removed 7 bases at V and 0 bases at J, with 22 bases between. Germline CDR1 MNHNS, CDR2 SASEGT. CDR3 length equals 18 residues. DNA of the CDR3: TGTGCCAGCACGGGACGGGATCTAACCCTTTATAGCAATCAGCCCCAGCATTTT. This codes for CASTGRDLTLYSNQPQHF.

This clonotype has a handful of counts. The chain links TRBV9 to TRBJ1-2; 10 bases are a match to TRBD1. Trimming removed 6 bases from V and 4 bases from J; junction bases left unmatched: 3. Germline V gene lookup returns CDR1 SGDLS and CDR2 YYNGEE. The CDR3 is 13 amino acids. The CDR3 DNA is TGTGCCAGCACCGGACAGGGGGGCTATGGCTACACCTTC. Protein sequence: CASTGQGGYGYTF. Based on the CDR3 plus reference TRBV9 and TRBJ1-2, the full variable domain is DSGVTQTPKHLITATGQRVTLRCSPRSGDLSVYWYQQSLDQGLQFLIQYYNGEERAKGNILERFSAQQFPDLHSELNLSSLELGDSALYFCASTGQGGYGYTFGSGTRLTVV.

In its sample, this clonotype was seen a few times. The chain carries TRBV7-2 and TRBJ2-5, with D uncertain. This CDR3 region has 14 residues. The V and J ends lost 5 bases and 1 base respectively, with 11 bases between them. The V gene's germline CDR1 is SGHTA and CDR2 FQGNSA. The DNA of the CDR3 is TGTGCCAGCAGCCTCTGGACCTTCCAAGAGACCCAGTACTTC. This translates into CASSLWTFQETQYF.

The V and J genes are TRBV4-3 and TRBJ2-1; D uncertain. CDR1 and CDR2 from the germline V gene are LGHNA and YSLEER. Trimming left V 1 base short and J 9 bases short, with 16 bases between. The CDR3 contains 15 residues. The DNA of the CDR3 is TGCGCCAGCAGCCAAGCAACGGGCCCCGGCGGTGAGCAGTTCTTC. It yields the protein CASSQATGPGGEQFF.